The clone carrying this TCR beta chain was recorded once. This sample was included in a study of cytomegalovirus exposure and HLA in healthy donors. Trimming removed 0 bases from V and 2 bases from J, with 5 bases in between. This CDR3 comprises 13 residues. Germline values: CDR1 SGHKS, CDR2 YYEKEE (reference sequence). Method: immunoSEQ multiplex PCR; TCRdb's copy keeps in-frame clones and lacks some. The sample carries 110,000 to 150,000 clones, around 89% recorded once. This TCR came from a woman aged 30 to 39 in good health and CMV-seropositive. The sequencing sample was made of PBMCs. V and J are TRBV5-5 and TRBJ1-1; unclear D gene. This CDR3 is CASSLGLNTEAFF. The CDR3 nucleotides are TGTGCCAGCAGCTTGGGACTCAACACTGAAGCTTTCTTT.